This is a list of T cell receptor beta chains from one sample in a study of blood T cell repertoires in COVID-19. Using immunoSEQ multiplex PCR, the repertoire was profiled, and TCRdb retains in-frame clones only, with some absent. The table has 50,000 to 65,000 clones, approximately 77% seen once. The sequenced sample consisted of peripheral blood. The receptors derive from a woman in her seventies with COVID-19, enrolled during active disease. CDR3s include the opening cysteine and the closing phenylalanine or tryptophan. A D gene is named only where the DNA matches it firmly. Some rows have no size entry. The others give once, few or many, or a class for an expanded clone.

j_call	clone_size	d_call	v_call	cdr3_aa	cdr3_nt
TRBJ1-6	few	-	TRBV27	CASTTGRDSPLHF	TGTGCCAGCACTACAGGGAGGGATTCACCCCTCCACTTT
TRBJ1-1	-	-	TRBV7-8	CASSALGGANTEAFF	TGTGCCAGCAGCGCCCTTGGGGGGGCGAACACTGAAGCTTTCTTT
TRBJ2-1	-	-	TRBV27	CASSLSQARSYNEQFF	TGTGCCAGCAGTTTAAGCCAAGCGCGCTCCTACAATGAGCAGTTCTTC
TRBJ2-1	-	TRBD1	TRBV11-2	CASRRQGEDEQFF	TGTGCCAGCAGACGACAGGGGGAGGATGAGCAGTTCTTC
TRBJ1-1	few	-	TRBV18	CASSPPGETEAFF	TGTGCCAGCTCACCCCCAGGGGAGACTGAAGCTTTCTTT
TRBJ1-2	many	-	TRBV6-2/TRBV6-3	CASSPERWNGYTF	TGTGCCAGCAGCCCTGAGCGATGGAATGGCTACACCTTC
TRBJ2-2	once	-	TRBV7-8	CASSLARPRGTGELFF	TGTGCCAGCAGCTTAGCGAGACCTCGGGGAACCGGGGAGCTGTTTTTT
TRBJ1-1	-	-	TRBV4-3	CASSQDTSQGSEAFF	TGCGCCAGCAGCCAAGATACCAGCCAGGGGTCTGAAGCTTTCTTT
TRBJ2-2	-	-	TRBV5-1	CASSSQTNTGELFF	TGCGCCAGCAGCTCCCAAACGAACACCGGGGAGCTGTTTTTT
TRBJ1-2	-	TRBD1	TRBV5-4	CASSSGTVDLGYTF	TGTGCCAGCAGCTCGGGGACAGTAGATCTCGGCTACACCTTC
TRBJ2-3	medium-sized	TRBD2	TRBV27	CASSLRSAGGPKDTQYF	TGTGCCAGCAGTTTAAGGTCGGCGGGGGGGCCTAAGGATACGCAGTATTTT
TRBJ2-3	once	TRBD2	TRBV5-6	CASSPGLAGGLDTQYF	TGTGCCAGCAGCCCTGGACTAGCGGGGGGCCTAGATACGCAGTATTTT
TRBJ1-5	-	-	TRBV4-2	CASSQDQINQPQHF	TGTGCCAGCAGCCAAGATCAAATTAATCAGCCCCAGCATTTT
TRBJ1-5	-	TRBD1	TRBV6-5	CASGTVGQPQHF	TGTGCCAGCGGGACAGTGGGTCAGCCCCAGCATTTT